This is a list of T cell receptor beta chains from one sample in a study of blood T cell repertoires in COVID-19. Profiled with immunoSEQ multiplex PCR; TCRdb holds only in-frame clones, not every one. This table holds around 370,000 clones, 85% to 90% found once. The sample comprised peripheral blood. These receptors all come from a man between 18 and 35 years old with active or convalescent COVID-19. Each CDR3 is given with its conserved first and last residue. The D gene is left open where the match is weak. Size is omitted from some rows. Given values are once, few, many or a class for expanded clones.

abundance	j_gene	v_gene	d_gene	CDR3aa	CDR3nt
.	TRBJ2-7	TRBV4-1	TRBD2	CASSHGLAASYEQYF	TGCGCCAGCAGCCACGGACTAGCGGCTTCCTACGAGCAGTACTTC
.	TRBJ1-4	TRBV20-1	.	CSARRNEKLFF	TGCAGTGCTAGGAGGAATGAAAAACTGTTTTTT
.	TRBJ1-1	TRBV24-1	.	CATSDSRTPEVPFF	TGTGCCACCAGTGATTCAAGGACACCAGAGGTACCTTTCTTT
.	TRBJ2-1	TRBV9	TRBD2	CASSVATSGGTYNEQFF	TGTGCCAGCAGCGTAGCTACTAGCGGGGGTACCTACAATGAGCAGTTCTTC
.	TRBJ1-2	TRBV7-2	TRBD1	CASSLDPGQRRGYTF	TGTGCCAGCAGCCTCGATCCGGGACAGCGTCGCGGCTACACCTTC
.	TRBJ2-2	TRBV24-1	TRBD1	CATSDPGGRRTGELFF	TGTGCCACCAGTGATCCAGGGGGCCGGCGCACCGGGGAGCTGTTTTTT
.	TRBJ2-5	TRBV19	.	CASSMFGGAYQETQYF	TGTGCCAGTAGTATGTTTGGCGGGGCGTACCAAGAGACCCAGTACTTC
.	TRBJ1-3	TRBV5-1	.	CASSFQGGNTIYF	TGCGCCAGCAGCTTCCAGGGGGGAAACACCATATATTTT
.	TRBJ2-7	TRBV4-3	TRBD1	CASSQDYGQAYEQYF	TGCGCCAGCAGCCAAGACTACGGACAGGCCTACGAGCAGTACTTC
.	TRBJ1-1	TRBV7-9	TRBD1	CASSRGRQGAGTEAFF	TGTGCCAGCAGCCGTGGACGACAGGGGGCAGGAACTGAAGCTTTCTTT
.	TRBJ1-1	TRBV6-4	.	CASARLGGTEAFF	TGTGCCAGCGCCAGGCTGGGGGGCACTGAAGCTTTCTTT
.	TRBJ2-7	TRBV6-5	.	CAIEKGVFIYEQYF	TGTGCCATAGAGAAGGGGGTCTTCATTTACGAGCAGTACTTC
once	TRBJ1-6	TRBV27	.	CASSLGPFSYNSPLHF	TGTGCCAGCAGTTTAGGGCCTTTCTCCTATAATTCACCCCTCCACTTT
.	TRBJ2-2	TRBV7-2	.	CASSTWTNTGELFF	TGTGCCAGCAGCACCTGGACAAACACCGGGGAGCTGTTTTTT
once	TRBJ1-2	TRBV7-3	.	CASSLRGGVGYTF	TGTGCCAGCAGCTTACGAGGCGGGGTAGGCTACACCTTC
.	TRBJ1-2	TRBV7-9	.	CASSLLHRGARYYGYTF	TGTGCCAGCAGCTTACTCCACCGGGGGGCGCGATACTATGGCTACACCTTC
.	TRBJ1-2	TRBV5-1	TRBD1	CASSLQWTGESYGYTF	TGCGCCAGCAGCCTCCAATGGACAGGGGAATCCTATGGCTACACCTTC
.	TRBJ2-1	TRBV4-2	TRBD2	CASSHGTSGNEQFF	TGTGCCAGCAGCCATGGGACTAGCGGAAATGAGCAGTTCTTC
once	TRBJ1-2	TRBV27	TRBD1	CASSPGTGDYGYTF	TGTGCCAGCAGTCCCGGGACAGGGGACTATGGCTACACCTTC
.	TRBJ1-5	TRBV21-1	.	CASSSRQELDQPQHF	TGTGCCAGCAGCAGTAGACAGGAACTAGACCAGCCCCAGCATTTT
few	TRBJ2-2	TRBV25-1	TRBD1	CASSEFEGQGASAGELFF	TGTGCCAGCAGTGAATTCGAGGGACAGGGGGCGTCGGCCGGGGAGCTGTTTTTT
.	TRBJ1-6	TRBV6-1	.	CASSELRQGNSPLHF	TGTGCCAGCAGTGAATTAAGGCAGGGGAATTCACCCCTCCACTTT
.	TRBJ1-1	TRBV5-5	TRBD1	CASSLYRGLGAFF	TGTGCCAGCAGCTTGTATAGGGGGCTGGGAGCTTTCTTT
.	TRBJ2-3	TRBV28	.	CASSLRADTQYF	TGTGCCAGCAGCCTGAGGGCGGATACGCAGTATTTT
.	TRBJ1-5	TRBV19	.	CATTARVNQPQHF	TGTGCCACGACCGCTCGGGTAAATCAGCCCCAGCATTTT
.	TRBJ2-6	TRBV6-2/TRBV6-3	.	CASSFTWTAGANVLTF	TGTGCCAGCAGCTTTACATGGACAGCCGGGGCCAACGTGCTGACTTTC
.	TRBJ2-7	TRBV25-1	TRBD1	CASSGTGLGYEQYF	TGTGCCAGCAGTGGGACAGGGCTTGGCTACGAGCAGTACTTC
.	TRBJ1-5	TRBV19	.	CASSIQVSNQPQHF	TGTGCCAGTAGTATTCAGGTTAGCAATCAGCCCCAGCATTTT
.	TRBJ1-3	TRBV4-3	.	CASSQDGSSGNTIYF	TGCGCCAGCAGCCAAGATGGGAGCTCTGGAAACACCATATATTTT
.	TRBJ1-1	TRBV7-2	TRBD1	CASSLADREDTEAFF	TGTGCCAGCAGCTTAGCGGACAGGGAGGACACTGAAGCTTTCTTT
few	TRBJ2-5	TRBV3-1/TRBV3-2	.	CASSPKETQYF	TGTGCCAGCAGCCCTAAAGAGACCCAGTACTTC
.	TRBJ2-3	TRBV6-4	.	CASSDSSERVGDTQYF	TGTGCCAGCAGTGACTCGAGCGAGAGGGTAGGAGATACGCAGTATTTT
.	TRBJ1-3	TRBV5-4	TRBD1	CASSWGQGLNTIYF	TGTGCCAGCAGCTGGGGACAGGGTTTAAACACCATATATTTT
.	TRBJ2-1	TRBV5-1	TRBD1	CASSLATGTGWDEQFF	TGCGCCAGCAGCTTGGCTACCGGGACAGGGTGGGATGAGCAGTTCTTC
.	TRBJ2-2	TRBV25-1	.	CASSEATDTGELFF	TGTGCCAGCAGTGAAGCGACTGACACCGGGGAGCTGTTTTTT
.	TRBJ2-3	TRBV12-3/TRBV12-4	TRBD1	CASRIGGVDTQYF	TGTGCCAGCAGGATAGGGGGCGTAGATACGCAGTATTTT
.	TRBJ1-6	TRBV5-4	.	CASSRTPLEDNSPLHF	TGTGCCAGCAGCCGGACCCCTCTGGAGGATAATTCACCCCTCCACTTT